This is a list of T cell receptor beta chains from one sample in a study of T cells after yellow fever vaccination. TCRdb analysed the 5' RACE reads with MiXCR anew, one entry per CDR3 protein. The sample yields 600,000 to 750,000 distinct CDR3 sequences, around 12% seen once. Sequenced here: PBMCs, sampled on the day of the yellow fever booster vaccination. The receptors derive from a man aged 30-40 years who received the YFV17D yellow fever vaccine. Each CDR3 is given with its conserved first and last residue. The D gene is left open where the match is weak. For some rows the clone size is stated as once, few or many, or as a class when expanded; others skip it.

len	v_gene	abundance	d_gene	j_gene	CDR3nt	CDR3aa
12	TRBV30	-	TRBD2	TRBJ2-6	TGTGCCCGGGGGGCTGGGGCCAACGTCCTGACTTTC	CARGAGANVLTF
16	TRBV20-1	few	-	TRBJ2-1	TGCAGTGCTACCCCGTTGAGGGGGAGGTCCTACAATGAGCAGTTCTTC	CSATPLRGRSYNEQFF
16	TRBV7-2	-	TRBD1	TRBJ1-1	TGTGCCAGCAGCCGTACAACCGGGACAGGGGAGACTGAAGCTTTCTTT	CASSRTTGTGETEAFF
14	TRBV25-1	-	TRBD2	TRBJ2-1	TGTGCCAGCAGTGGGGCTAGCGGGAGAAATGAGCAGTTCTTC	CASSGASGRNEQFF
15	TRBV29-1	few	TRBD2	TRBJ2-1	TGCAGCGTGCCCTTAGTGAGCGGGACGCCGGATGAGCAGTTCTTC	CSVPLVSGTPDEQFF
12	TRBV27	few	-	TRBJ2-1	TGTGCCAGCAGTTTTTCGATAAATGAGCAGTTCTTC	CASSFSINEQFF
14	TRBV4-3	few	TRBD2	TRBJ2-3	TGCGCCAGCAGCCAAGTAGCGGGAACAGATACGCAGTATTTT	CASSQVAGTDTQYF
12	TRBV18	many	-	TRBJ2-1	TGTGCCAGCTCGCCCCCGGGAAATGAGCAGTTCTTC	CASSPPGNEQFF
12	TRBV10-2	many	-	TRBJ1-4	TGCGCCAGCAGTAATTTCAATGAAAAACTGTTTTTT	CASSNFNEKLFF
14	TRBV21-1	few	-	TRBJ2-4	TGTGCCAGCAGCAAAGGGTTCGTCAAAAACATTCAGTACTTC	CASSKGFVKNIQYF
13	TRBV30	few	TRBD1	TRBJ2-7	TGTGCCTGGTTGAATACAGGGGGCTACGAGCAGTACTTC	CAWLNTGGYEQYF
14	TRBV20-1	-	TRBD2	TRBJ2-7	TGCAGTGCACAAGCAACTAGCGAGTCCTACGAGCAGTACTTC	CSAQATSESYEQYF
13	TRBV29-1	-	-	TRBJ2-2	TGCAGCGTTGTTGGACAGAACACCGGGGAGCTGTTTTTT	CSVVGQNTGELFF